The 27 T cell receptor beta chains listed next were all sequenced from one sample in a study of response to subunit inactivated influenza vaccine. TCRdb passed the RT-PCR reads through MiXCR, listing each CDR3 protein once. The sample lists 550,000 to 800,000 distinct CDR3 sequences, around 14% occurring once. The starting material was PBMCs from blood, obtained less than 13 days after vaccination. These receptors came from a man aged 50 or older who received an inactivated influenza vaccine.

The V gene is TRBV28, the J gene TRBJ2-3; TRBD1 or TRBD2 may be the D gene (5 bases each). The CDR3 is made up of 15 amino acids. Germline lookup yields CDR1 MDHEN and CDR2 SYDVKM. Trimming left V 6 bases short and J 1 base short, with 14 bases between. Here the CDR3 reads CASRSRGYGTDTQYF. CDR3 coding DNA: TGTGCCAGCAGATCGAGGGGTTATGGCACAGATACGCAGTATTTT. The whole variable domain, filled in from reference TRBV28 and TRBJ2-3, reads DVKVTQSSRYLVKRTGEKVFLECVQDMDHENMFWYRQDPGLGLRLIYFSYDVKMKEKGDIPEGYSVSREKKERFSLILESASTNQTSMYLCASRSRGYGTDTQYFGPGTRLTVL.

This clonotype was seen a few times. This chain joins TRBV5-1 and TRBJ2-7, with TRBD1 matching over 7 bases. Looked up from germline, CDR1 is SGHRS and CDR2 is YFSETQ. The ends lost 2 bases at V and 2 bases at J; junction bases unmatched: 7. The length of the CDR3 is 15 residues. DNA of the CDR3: TGCGCCAGCAGCTTTTCGACGGGACAGCCCTACGAGCAGTACTTC. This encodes CASSFSTGQPYEQYF. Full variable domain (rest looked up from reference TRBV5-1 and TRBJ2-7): KAGVTQTPRYLIKTRGQQVTLSCSPISGHRSVSWYQQTPGQGLQFLFEYFSETQRNKGNFPGRFSGRQFSNSRSEMNVSTLELGDSALYLCASSFSTGQPYEQYFGPGTRLTVT.

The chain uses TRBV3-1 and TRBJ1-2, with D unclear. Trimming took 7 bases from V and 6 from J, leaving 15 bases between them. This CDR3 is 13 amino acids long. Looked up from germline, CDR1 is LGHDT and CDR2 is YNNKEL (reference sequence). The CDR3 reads CASTLNPANGYTF. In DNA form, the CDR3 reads TGTGCCAGCACCCTCAACCCGGCCAATGGCTACACCTTC.

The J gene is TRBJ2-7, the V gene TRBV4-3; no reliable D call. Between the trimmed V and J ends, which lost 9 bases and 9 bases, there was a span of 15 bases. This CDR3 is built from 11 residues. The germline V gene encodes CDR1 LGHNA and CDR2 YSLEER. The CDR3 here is CARILFPGQYF. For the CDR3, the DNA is TGCGCCAGGATCCTCTTCCCTGGGCAGTACTTC.

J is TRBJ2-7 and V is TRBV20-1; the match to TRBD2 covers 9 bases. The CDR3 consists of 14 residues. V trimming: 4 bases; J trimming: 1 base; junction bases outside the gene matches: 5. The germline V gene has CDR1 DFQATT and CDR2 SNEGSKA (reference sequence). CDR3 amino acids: CSAIRLAASYEQYF. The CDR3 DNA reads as TGCAGTGCTATTCGACTAGCGGCATCCTACGAGCAGTACTTC.

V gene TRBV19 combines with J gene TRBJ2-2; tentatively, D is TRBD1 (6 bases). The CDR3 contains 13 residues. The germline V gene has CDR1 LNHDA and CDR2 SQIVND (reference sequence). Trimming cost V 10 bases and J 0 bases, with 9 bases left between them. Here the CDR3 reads CATTGSNTGELFF. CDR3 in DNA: TGTGCCACGACAGGCTCGAACACCGGGGAGCTGTTTTTT.

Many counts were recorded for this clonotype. CDR3 DNA sequence: TGCAGTGCTCTAGCGGGAGGAGAGACCCAGTACTTC. Translation: CSALAGGETQYF. The gene calls are TRBV20-1 and TRBJ2-5, with 11 bases fitting TRBD2. Germline V gene data show CDR1 as DFQATT and CDR2 as SNEGSKA (reference sequence). CDR3 length equals 12 residues. J was trimmed by 4 bases and V by 5 bases; bases with no gene match: 0.

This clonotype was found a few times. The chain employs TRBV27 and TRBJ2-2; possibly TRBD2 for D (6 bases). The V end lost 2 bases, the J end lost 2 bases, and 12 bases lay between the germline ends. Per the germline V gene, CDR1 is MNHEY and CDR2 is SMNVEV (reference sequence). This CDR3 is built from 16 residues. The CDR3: CASSLVGRPNTGELFF. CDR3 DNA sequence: TGTGCCAGCAGTTTAGTGGGGAGGCCAAACACCGGGGAGCTGTTTTTT.

The CDR3 DNA sequence: TGCGCCAGCAGCTGGGGACAGCGCCAAGAGACCCAGTACTTC. Translated, it gives CASSWGQRQETQYF. The chain joins TRBV5-1 to TRBJ2-5; 7 nucleotides agree with TRBD1. The CDR3 is 14 residues long. The V gene end was trimmed by 3 bases and the J gene end by 1 base; junction bases not matched to a gene: 3. The germline V gene has CDR1 SGHRS and CDR2 YFSETQ.

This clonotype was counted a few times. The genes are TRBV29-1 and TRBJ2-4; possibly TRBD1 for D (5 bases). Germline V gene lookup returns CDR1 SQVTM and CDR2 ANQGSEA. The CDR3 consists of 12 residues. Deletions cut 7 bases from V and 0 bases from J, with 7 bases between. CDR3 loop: CSAGIAKNIQYF. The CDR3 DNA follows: TGCAGCGCAGGGATAGCCAAAAACATTCAGTACTTC.

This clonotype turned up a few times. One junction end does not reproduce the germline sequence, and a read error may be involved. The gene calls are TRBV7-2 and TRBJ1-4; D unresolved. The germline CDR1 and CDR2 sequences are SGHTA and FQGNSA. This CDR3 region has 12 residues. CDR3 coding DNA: TGTGCCAGCACCTTACCGGGCCCCAAACTGTTTTTT. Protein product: CASTLPGPKLFF.

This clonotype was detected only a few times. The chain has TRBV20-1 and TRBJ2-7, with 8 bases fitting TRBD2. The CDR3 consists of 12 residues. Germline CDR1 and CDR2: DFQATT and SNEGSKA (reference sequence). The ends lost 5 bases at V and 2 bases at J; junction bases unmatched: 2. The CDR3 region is CSASGRAYEQYF. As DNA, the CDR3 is TGCAGTGCTTCCGGGAGGGCCTACGAGCAGTACTTC.

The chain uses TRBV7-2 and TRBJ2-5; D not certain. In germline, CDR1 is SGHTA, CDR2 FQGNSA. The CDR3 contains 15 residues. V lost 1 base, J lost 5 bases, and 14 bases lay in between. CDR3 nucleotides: TGTGCCAGCAGCTTAGTTACGGGCCTTCGGGAGACCCAGTACTTC. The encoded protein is CASSLVTGLRETQYF.

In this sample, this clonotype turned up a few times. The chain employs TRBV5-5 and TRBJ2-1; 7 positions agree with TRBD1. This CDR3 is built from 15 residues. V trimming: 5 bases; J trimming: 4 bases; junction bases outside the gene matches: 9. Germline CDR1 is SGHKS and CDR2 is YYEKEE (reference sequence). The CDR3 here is CASSFTDRLYNEQFF. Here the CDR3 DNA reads TGTGCCAGCAGTTTCACGGACAGGCTTTACAATGAGCAGTTCTTC.

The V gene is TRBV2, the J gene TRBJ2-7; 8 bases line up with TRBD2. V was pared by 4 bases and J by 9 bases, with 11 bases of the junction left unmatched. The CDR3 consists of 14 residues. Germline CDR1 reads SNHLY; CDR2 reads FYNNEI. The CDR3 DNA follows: TGTGCCAGCAGTGGGACTTTGCGGGAGGTCGGGCAGTACTTC. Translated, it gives CASSGTLREVGQYF. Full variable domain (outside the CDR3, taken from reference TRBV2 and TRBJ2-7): EPEVTQTPSHQVTQMGQEVILRCVPISNHLYFYWYRQILGQKVEFLVSFYNNEISEKSEIFDDQFSVERPDGSNFTLKIRSTKLEDSAMYFCASSGTLREVGQYFGPGTRLTVT.

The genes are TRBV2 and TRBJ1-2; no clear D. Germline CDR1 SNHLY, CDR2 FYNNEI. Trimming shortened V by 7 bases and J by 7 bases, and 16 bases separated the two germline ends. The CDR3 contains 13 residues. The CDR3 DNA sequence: TGTGCCAGCATCCCGGAGAGTTCTCGTGGCTACACCTTC. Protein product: CASIPESSRGYTF.

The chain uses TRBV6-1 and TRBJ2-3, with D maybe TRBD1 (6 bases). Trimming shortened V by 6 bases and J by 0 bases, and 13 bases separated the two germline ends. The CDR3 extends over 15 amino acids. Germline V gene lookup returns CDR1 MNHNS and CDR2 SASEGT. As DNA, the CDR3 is TGTGCCAGCAGAAAACCAGGGGTTAGCACAGATACGCAGTATTTT. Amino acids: CASRKPGVSTDTQYF.

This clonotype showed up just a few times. The CDR3 sequence is CASSLALLGWQETQYF. The CDR3, as DNA: TGTGCCAGCAGCTTAGCGTTGCTAGGGTGGCAAGAGACCCAGTACTTC. The chain joins TRBV7-2 to TRBJ2-5; no clear D. Germline assignment: CDR1 SGHTA and CDR2 FQGNSA. The CDR3 covers 16 residues. Trimming removed 0 bases from V and 2 bases from J, with 13 bases in between.

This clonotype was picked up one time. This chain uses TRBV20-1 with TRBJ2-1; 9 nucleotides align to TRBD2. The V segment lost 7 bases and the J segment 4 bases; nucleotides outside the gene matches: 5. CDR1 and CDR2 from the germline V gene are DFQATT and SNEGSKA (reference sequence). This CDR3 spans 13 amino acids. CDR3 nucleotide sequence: TGCAGTGGACTAGCGGACATTTACAATGAGCAGTTCTTC. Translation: CSGLADIYNEQFF.

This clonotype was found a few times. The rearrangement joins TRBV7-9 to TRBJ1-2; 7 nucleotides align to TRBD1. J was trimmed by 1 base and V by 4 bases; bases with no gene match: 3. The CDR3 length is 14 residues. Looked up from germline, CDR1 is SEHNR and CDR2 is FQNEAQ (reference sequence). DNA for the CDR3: TGTGCCAGCAGCTCCGGGGACAGTAACTATGGCTACACCTTC. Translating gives CASSSGDSNYGYTF.

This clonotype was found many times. In DNA, the CDR3 is TGTGCCAGCAGCTTCGAGGGGAATGAGCAGTTCTTC. Its translation: CASSFEGNEQFF. V and J are TRBV7-9 and TRBJ2-1, with D tentatively TRBD1 or TRBD2 (5 bases each). Trimming cost V 3 bases and J 7 bases, with 7 bases left between them. Germline CDR1 reads SEHNR; CDR2 reads FQNEAQ (reference sequence). The CDR3 has 12 residues.

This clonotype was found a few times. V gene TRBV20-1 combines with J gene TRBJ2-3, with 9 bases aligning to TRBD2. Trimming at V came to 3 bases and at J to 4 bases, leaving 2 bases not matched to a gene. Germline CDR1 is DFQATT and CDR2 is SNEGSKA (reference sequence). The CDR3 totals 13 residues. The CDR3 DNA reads TGCAGTGCTAGTAGCGGGAGAGCAGATACGCAGTATTTT. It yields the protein CSASSGRADTQYF.

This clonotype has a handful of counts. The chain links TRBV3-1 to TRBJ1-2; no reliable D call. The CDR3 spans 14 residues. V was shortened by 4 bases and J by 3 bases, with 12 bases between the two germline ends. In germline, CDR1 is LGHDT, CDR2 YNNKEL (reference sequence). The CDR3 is CASSPWSLDYGYTF. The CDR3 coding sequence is TGTGCCAGCAGCCCCTGGAGTTTGGACTATGGCTACACCTTC.

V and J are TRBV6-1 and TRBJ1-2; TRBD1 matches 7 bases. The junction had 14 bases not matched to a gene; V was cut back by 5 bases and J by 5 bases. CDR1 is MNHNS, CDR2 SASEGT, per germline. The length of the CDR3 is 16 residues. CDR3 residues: CASSLKGQSAVYGYTF. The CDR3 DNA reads TGTGCCAGCAGTCTTAAGGGACAGTCGGCGGTTTATGGCTACACCTTC.

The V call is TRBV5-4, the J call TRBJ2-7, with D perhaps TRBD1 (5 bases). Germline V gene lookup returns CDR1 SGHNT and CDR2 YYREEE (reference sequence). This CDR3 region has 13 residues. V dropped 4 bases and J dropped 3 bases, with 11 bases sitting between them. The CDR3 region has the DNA TGTGCCAGCAGCCCCCCCGGACACTACGAGCAGTACTTC. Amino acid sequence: CASSPPGHYEQYF.

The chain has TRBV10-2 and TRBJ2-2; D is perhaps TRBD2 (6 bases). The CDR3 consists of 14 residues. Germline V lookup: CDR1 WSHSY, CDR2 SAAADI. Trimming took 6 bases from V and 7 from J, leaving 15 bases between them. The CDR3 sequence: CASRPGLGGGELFF. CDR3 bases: TGCGCCAGCAGACCGGGACTCGGGGGCGGGGAGCTGTTTTTT.

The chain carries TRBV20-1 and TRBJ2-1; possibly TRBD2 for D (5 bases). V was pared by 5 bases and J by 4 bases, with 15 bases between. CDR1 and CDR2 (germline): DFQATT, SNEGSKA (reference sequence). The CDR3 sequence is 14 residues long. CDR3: CSASTPGIYNEQFF. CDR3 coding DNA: TGCAGTGCTTCGACGCCCGGGATATACAATGAGCAGTTCTTC.